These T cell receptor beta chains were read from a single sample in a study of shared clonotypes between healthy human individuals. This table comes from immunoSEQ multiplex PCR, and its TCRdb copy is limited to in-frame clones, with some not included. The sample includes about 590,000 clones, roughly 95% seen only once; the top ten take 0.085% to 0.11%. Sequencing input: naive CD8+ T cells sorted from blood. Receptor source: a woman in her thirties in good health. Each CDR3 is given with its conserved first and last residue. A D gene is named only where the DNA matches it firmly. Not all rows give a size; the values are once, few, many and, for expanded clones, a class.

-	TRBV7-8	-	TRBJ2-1	CASSLAAGRQSSYNEQFF	TGTGCCAGCAGCTTAGCTGCCGGGCGCCAGAGCTCCTACAATGAGCAGTTCTTC
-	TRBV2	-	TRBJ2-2	CASSEGTGELFF	TGTGCCAGCAGTGAGGGAACCGGGGAGCTGTTTTTT
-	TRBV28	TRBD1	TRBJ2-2	CASSSQGDTGELFF	TGTGCCAGCAGTTCACAGGGGGACACCGGGGAGCTGTTTTTT
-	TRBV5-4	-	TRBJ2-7	CASSLAEEDDEQYF	TGTGCCAGCAGCTTGGCCGAGGAAGATGACGAGCAGTACTTC
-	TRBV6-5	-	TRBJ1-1	CASSFGGVGTEAFF	TGTGCCAGCAGTTTTGGTGGCGTTGGCACTGAAGCTTTCTTT
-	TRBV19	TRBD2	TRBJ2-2	CASTVREAYTGELFF	TGTGCCAGTACGGTGCGGGAGGCGTACACCGGGGAGCTGTTTTTT
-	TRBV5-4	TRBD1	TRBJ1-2	CASSLRGGGGYTF	TGTGCCAGCAGCTTGAGAGGGGGCGGGGGCTACACCTTC
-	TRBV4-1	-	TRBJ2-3	CASSLSASSTDTQYF	TGCGCCAGCAGCCTTTCAGCGAGTAGCACAGATACGCAGTATTTT
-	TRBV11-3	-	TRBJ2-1	CASSFADNEQFF	TGTGCCAGCAGCTTTGCAGACAATGAGCAGTTCTTC
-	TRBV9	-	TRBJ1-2	CASSGIAGAQKTYGYTF	TGTGCCAGCAGCGGTATCGCCGGGGCCCAAAAAACCTATGGCTACACCTTC
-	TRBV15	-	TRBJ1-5	CATSQGSQPQHF	TGTGCCACGTCACAGGGATCACAGCCCCAGCATTTT
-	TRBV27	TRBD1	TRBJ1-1	CASVGGAGTEAFF	TGTGCCAGCGTAGGGGGCGCAGGCACTGAAGCTTTCTTT
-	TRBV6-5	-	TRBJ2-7	CATHAGLLEQYF	TGTGCCACTCACGCGGGACTTCTCGAGCAGTACTTC
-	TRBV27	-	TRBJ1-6	CASSLEGSISPLHF	TGTGCCAGCAGTTTAGAGGGTTCGATTTCACCCCTCCACTTT
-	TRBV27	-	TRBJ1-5	CASRPVGSNQPQHF	TGTGCCAGCAGACCAGTTGGGAGCAATCAGCCCCAGCATTTT
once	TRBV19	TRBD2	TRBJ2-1	CASSIRWREDGYNEQFF	TGTGCCAGTAGTATAAGGTGGCGGGAGGATGGCTACAATGAGCAGTTCTTC
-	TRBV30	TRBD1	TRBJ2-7	CAWRSPDREDEQYF	TGTGCCTGGAGATCCCCCGACAGGGAAGACGAGCAGTACTTC
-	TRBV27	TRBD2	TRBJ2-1	CASSFFGLVNEQFF	TGTGCCAGCAGTTTTTTCGGACTAGTCAATGAGCAGTTCTTC
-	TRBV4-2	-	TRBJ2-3	CASSQDRGTDTQYF	TGTGCCAGCAGCCAAGATAGGGGGACAGATACGCAGTATTTT
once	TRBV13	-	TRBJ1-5	CASSLGQGGNQPQHF	TGTGCCAGCAGCTTAGGACAGGGTGGCAATCAGCCCCAGCATTTT
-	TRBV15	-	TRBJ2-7	CATSREPSTYEQYF	TGTGCCACCAGCAGAGAGCCTAGTACCTACGAGCAGTACTTC
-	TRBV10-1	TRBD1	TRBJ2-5	CASRPSRDRGLETQYF	TGCGCCAGCAGACCTTCCCGGGACAGGGGGCTAGAGACCCAGTACTTC
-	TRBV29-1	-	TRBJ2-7	CSVESRESYEQYF	TGCAGCGTTGAATCCAGGGAGAGCTACGAGCAGTACTTC
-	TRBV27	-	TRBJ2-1	CASSRRLVYNEQFF	TGTGCCAGCAGTAGAAGACTAGTTTACAATGAGCAGTTCTTC
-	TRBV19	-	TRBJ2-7	CASSEDGADFDEQYF	TGTGCCAGTAGCGAGGACGGGGCCGATTTCGACGAGCAGTACTTC
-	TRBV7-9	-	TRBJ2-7	CASSFNSLPYEQYF	TGTGCCAGCAGCTTTAACAGCCTACCCTACGAGCAGTACTTC
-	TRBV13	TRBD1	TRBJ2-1	CASSLGRDRGSYNEQFF	TGTGCCAGCAGCTTAGGCCGGGACAGGGGCTCCTACAATGAGCAGTTCTTC
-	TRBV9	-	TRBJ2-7	CASSAGSEEQYF	TGTGCCAGCAGTGCAGGTTCGGAAGAGCAGTACTTC
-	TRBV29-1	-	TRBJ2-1	CSSAGIRPNEQFF	TGCAGCTCGGCAGGGATAAGGCCCAATGAGCAGTTCTTC